These 7 T cell receptor beta chains were all obtained from the same sample, sequenced in a study of tumor and adjacent non-tumor tissue in lung cancer. A modified ARM-PCR protocol with three rounds of nested PCR amplified TCRbeta. One entry per CDR3 protein results from TCRdb running MiXCR on the multiplex PCR reads. The data show some 99,000 distinct CDR3 sequences, roughly 73% seen once. This sample's RNA came from whole unsorted tissue. Sequences were obtained from lung tumor tissue. The receptors were gathered from a woman aged 55-69 years with non-small cell lung cancer.

With regard to this clonotype: A much bigger clone sits one base away, suggesting this may be a read error. The V gene is TRBV5-8, the J gene TRBJ2-7; D gene uncertain. The length of the CDR3 is 12 residues. Germline CDR1 SGHTS, CDR2 YDEGEE. The DNA of the CDR3 is TGTACCACTACGCCCATCAGTTACGAGCAGTACTTC. It codes for CTTTPISYEQYF.

Concerning this clonotype itself: This sequence may be a read error, since a much larger clone differs from it by one base. In this CDR3 the conserved last residue, phenylalanine or tryptophan, is missing, so a read error is likely. The rearrangement uses TRBV20-1 and TRBJ1-6, with 7 bases that match TRBD1. V lost 3 bases to trimming and J lost 9 bases; unmatched junction nucleotides: 8. CDR1 and CDR2 from the germline V gene are DFQATT and SNEGSKA (reference sequence). The CDR3 has 14 residues. In DNA, the CDR3 is TGCAGTGCTAGGGAAACAGGGGCAAGTTCACCCCTCCACGTT. This translates into CSARETGASSPLHV.

On this clonotype: An end of the junction differs from the germline gene, which may be a read error. The V and J genes are TRBV5-4 and TRBJ2-1, with 8 bases fitting TRBD2. Germline CDR1 is SGHNT and CDR2 is YYREEE (reference sequence). The CDR3 has 15 residues. CDR3 sequence reads: CDSSPPGTRLAEQFF. CDR3 DNA sequence: TGTGACAGCAGCCCCCCCGGGACTAGACTGGCAGAGCAGTTCTTC.

As for this clonotype: An end of the junction differs from the germline gene, which may be a read error. The rearrangement links TRBV5-1 to TRBJ2-3, with a possible D match to TRBD2 (6 bases). Germline values: CDR1 SGHRS, CDR2 YFSETQ. This CDR3 is 15 amino acids long. The CDR3 loop reads CANSLDGGNTDTQYF. Here the CDR3 DNA reads TGCGCCAACAGCTTGGACGGCGGGAACACAGATACACAGTATTTT.

Notes on this clonotype: One end of the junction varies from germline; a read error may be responsible. The rearrangement uses TRBV11-3 and TRBJ1-2; TRBD1 matches at 7 bases. This CDR3 spans 13 amino acids. Germline-derived CDR1 and CDR2 are SGHNT and YENEEA. The CDR3 DNA follows: TGTGCCAGCAGCCCAGACAGGGACCATGGCTACGCCTTT. This gives the protein CASSPDRDHGYAF.

A note on this clonotype: The junction departs from germline at one end; a sequencing error may be responsible. V is TRBV6-6 and J is TRBJ1-5; no clear D gene. The V gene's germline CDR1 is MNHNY and CDR2 SVGAGI (reference sequence). This CDR3 region has 15 residues. Here the CDR3 reads CASSPTGSPYQPQHF. DNA for the CDR3: TGTGCCAGCAGCCCCACCGGGTCACCCTATCAGCCCCAACATTTT.

Remarks on this clonotype: A much more abundant neighbour one base away suggests this may be a read error. The chain combines TRBV12-3 or TRBV12-4 with TRBJ2-2; 9 nucleotides line up with TRBD1. V shed 3 bases and J 9 bases; nucleotides not matched to a gene: 11. The CDR3 contains 16 residues. CDR3 sequence: CASSFSGTGTTWELFF. The CDR3 coding sequence is TGTGCCAGCAGTTTCTCCGGGACAGGGACAACCTGGGAGCTGTTTTTT.